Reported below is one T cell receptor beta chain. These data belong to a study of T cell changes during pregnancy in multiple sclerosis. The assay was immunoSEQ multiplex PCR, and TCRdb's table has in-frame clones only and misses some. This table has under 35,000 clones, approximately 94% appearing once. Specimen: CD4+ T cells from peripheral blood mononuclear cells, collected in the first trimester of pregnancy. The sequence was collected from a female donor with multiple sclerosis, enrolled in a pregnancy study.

CDR3: CASSLDRGTGEQYF. CDR3 in DNA: TGCGCCAGCAGCTTGGACAGGGGAACTGGGGAGCAGTACTTC. The chain recombines TRBV5-1 with TRBJ2-7, with TRBD1 matching over 7 bases. V dropped 0 bases and J dropped 7; count of bases not matched to a gene: 7. Germline V gene data show CDR1 as SGHRS and CDR2 as YFSETQ. This CDR3 has 14 amino acids. Variable domain in full (rest from reference TRBV5-1 and TRBJ2-7): KAGVTQTPRYLIKTRGQQVTLSCSPISGHRSVSWYQQTPGQGLQFLFEYFSETQRNKGNFPGRFSGRQFSNSRSEMNVSTLELGDSALYLCASSLDRGTGEQYFGPGTRLTVT.